This TCR beta chain originates from a study of CD4+ T cells in melanoma. The CDR3 loop spans 13 amino acids. V gave up 6 bases and J gave up 1 base, with 8 bases separating them. CDR1 SNHLY and CDR2 FYNNEI come from the germline V gene. Libraries were prepared by immunoSEQ multiplex PCR; TCRdb keeps only in-frame clonotypes and omits some of them. The table lists 20,000 to 25,000 clones, around 79% of them singletons. Material: cells from a culture (not recorded whether cultured in vitro). J is TRBJ2-3 and V is TRBV2; TRBD1 is a possible D gene (5 bases). This TCR was sampled from a human donor with melanoma. As DNA, the CDR3 is TGTGCCAGCAGCTTACAGGGCACAGATACGCAGTATTTT. Translation gives CASSLQGTDTQYF.